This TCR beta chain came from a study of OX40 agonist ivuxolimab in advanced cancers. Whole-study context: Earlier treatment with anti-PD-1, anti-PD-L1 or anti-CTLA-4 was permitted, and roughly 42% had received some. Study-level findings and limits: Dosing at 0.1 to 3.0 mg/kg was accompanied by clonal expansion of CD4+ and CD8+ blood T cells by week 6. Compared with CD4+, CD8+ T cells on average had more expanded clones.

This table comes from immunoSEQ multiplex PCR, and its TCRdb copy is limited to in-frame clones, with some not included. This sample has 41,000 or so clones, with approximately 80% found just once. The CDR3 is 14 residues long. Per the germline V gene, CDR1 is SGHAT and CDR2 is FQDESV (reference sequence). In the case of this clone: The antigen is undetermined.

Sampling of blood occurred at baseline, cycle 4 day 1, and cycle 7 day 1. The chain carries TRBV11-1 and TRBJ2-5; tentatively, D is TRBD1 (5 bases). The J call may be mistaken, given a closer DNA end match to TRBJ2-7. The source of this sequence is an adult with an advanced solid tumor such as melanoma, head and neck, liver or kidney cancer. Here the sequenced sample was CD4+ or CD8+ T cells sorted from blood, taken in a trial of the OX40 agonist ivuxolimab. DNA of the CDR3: TGTGCCAGCAGCTTAGTCAGGGCCTCCTACGAGCAGTACTTC. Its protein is CASSLVRASYEQYF.